This T cell receptor beta chain was identified during a study of T cell repertoires in cytomegalovirus infection (dated by TCRdb to between 2018 and 2020). As for the study more broadly: Donor HLA type was relevant to the analysis, as public TCR beta signatures indicated carriage of CMV infection together with the matching HLA type. Overall study outcomes, separate from this receptor: The ex vivo response was dominated by HLA-C-restricted CMV-specific TCR beta clonotypes, and the single most frequent clonotype in two of eight donors was supplied by these HLA-C-restricted clonotypes. Carriers of CMV infection plus the relevant HLA type were discriminated by the cumulative frequency of public TCR beta family members in the study cohort and in an independent approximately 360-donor cohort.

In the case of this clonotype: Its antigen target is currently unknown. Base-call qualities are not available, and no considerably larger clone is one nucleotide away.

The instrument given in TCRdb is Illumina HiSeq 1500. The public reads were reanalyzed by TCRdb: fastp trimming at Q25, MiXCR alignment, in-frame beta chains only. Every CDR3 protein is listed once, alongside the most common genes and DNA of its rows. The sample profile shows 100,000 or so distinct CDR3 sequences; around 22% of them were found once. Clones ranked in the top ten supply roughly two fifths of the sample. V loses 0 bases of germline sequence and J loses 0 bases, and the interval between the two ends is 15 bases. CDR1 and CDR2 were assigned from the germline V gene as MNHEY and SVGAGI. Including cysteine and phenylalanine, the CDR3 has 18 amino acids. The only DNA kept is the CDR3, 54 bases in frame from the first base.

The chain is encoded by TRBV6-5 joined to TRBJ1-5; the best D guess is TRBD1, with 5 bases matching. The sample comprised CD8+ T cells from PBMCs. This TCR derives from a human donor in good health (CMV status not recorded). Some clones in this sample may be carry-over from other donors' samples. The DNA reads as follows: TGTGCCAGCAGTTACTCCTATCCGGGGGTGGATAGCAATCAGCCCCAGCATTTT. Its translation is CASSYSYPGVDSNQPQHF.